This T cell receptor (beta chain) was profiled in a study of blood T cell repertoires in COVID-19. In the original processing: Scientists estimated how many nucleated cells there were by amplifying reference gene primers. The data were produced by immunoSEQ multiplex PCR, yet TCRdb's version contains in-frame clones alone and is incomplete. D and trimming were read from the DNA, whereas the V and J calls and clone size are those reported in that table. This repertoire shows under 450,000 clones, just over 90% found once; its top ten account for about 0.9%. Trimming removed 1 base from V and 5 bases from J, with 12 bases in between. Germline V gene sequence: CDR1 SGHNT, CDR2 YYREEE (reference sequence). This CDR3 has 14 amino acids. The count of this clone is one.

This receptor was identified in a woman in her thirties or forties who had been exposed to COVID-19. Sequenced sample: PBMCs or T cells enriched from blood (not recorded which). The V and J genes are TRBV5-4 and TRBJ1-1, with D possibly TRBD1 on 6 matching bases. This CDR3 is CASSLSRGRTEAFF. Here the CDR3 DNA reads TGTGCCAGCAGCTTGAGCAGGGGCCGGACTGAAGCTTTCTTT. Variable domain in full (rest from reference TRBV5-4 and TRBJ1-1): ETGVTQSPTHLIKTRGQQVTLRCSSQSGHNTVSWYQQALGQGPQFIFQYYREEENGRGNFPPRFSGLQFPNYSSELNVNALELDDSALYLCASSLSRGRTEAFFGQGTRLTVV.